The 22 T cell receptor beta chains below were found in one sample sequenced in a study of T cell changes during pregnancy in multiple sclerosis. Sequencing used immunoSEQ multiplex PCR; TCRdb keeps in-frame clones, though not all of them. The data show more than 65,000 clones, roughly 95% seen once. The sample here was peripheral blood, taken in the second trimester of pregnancy. Receptors were obtained from a female donor with multiple sclerosis, enrolled in a pregnancy study.

This sequence joins TRBV9 and TRBJ2-7; 11 bases match TRBD2. This CDR3 contains 14 residues. The V gene's germline CDR1 is SGDLS and CDR2 YYNGEE. V shed 3 bases, J shed 3 bases, and the junction held 2 bases outside the gene matches. The CDR3 nucleotides read TGTGCCAGCAGCGGGGGGACTAGCGGCTACGAGCAGTACTTC. It yields the protein CASSGGTSGYEQYF.

V and J are TRBV4-1 and TRBJ2-1, with D unresolved. V shed 4 bases and J shed 0 bases, with 16 bases lying between them. The CDR3 has 17 residues. Germline CDR1 is MGHRA and CDR2 is YSYEKL. CDR3 sequence: CASSRFYPSGSYNEQFF. CDR3 in DNA: TGCGCCAGCAGCCGATTCTACCCCTCGGGCTCCTACAATGAGCAGTTCTTC.

The chain has TRBV11-2 and TRBJ2-2, with 10 bases that match TRBD2. The germline V gene has CDR1 SGHAT and CDR2 FQNNGV. Germline trimming cut 6 bases from V and 1 base from J; bases unmatched to any gene: 14. There are 19 residues in the CDR3. The CDR3 protein is CASRQQAGGPPLNTGELFF. CDR3 bases: TGTGCCAGCAGACAACAAGCGGGAGGGCCTCCCCTGAACACCGGGGAGCTGTTTTTT.

V usage is TRBV27 and J usage is TRBJ1-5; D is possibly TRBD1 (5 bases). The germline V and J ends were trimmed by 5 bases and 3 bases, with 17 bases remaining between them. Germline V gene sequence: CDR1 MNHEY, CDR2 SMNVEV (reference sequence). This CDR3 spans 16 amino acids. DNA for the CDR3: TGTGCCAGCAGTCCCCGCTGGGCAGGGAACAATCAGCCCCAGCATTTT. It specifies CASSPRWAGNNQPQHF.

The rearrangement uses TRBV2 and TRBJ2-2; 8 bases map to TRBD2. This CDR3 has 13 residues. Germline CDR1 and CDR2: SNHLY and FYNNEI. J was trimmed by 6 bases and V by 6 bases; bases with no gene match: 3. CDR3 nucleotides: TGTGCCAGCAGCGGGAGGGGGTCCGGGGAGCTGTTTTTT. Its protein product is CASSGRGSGELFF.

The chain is built from TRBV19 and TRBJ1-1; TRBD1 agrees at 7 bases. Per the germline V gene, CDR1 is LNHDA and CDR2 is SQIVND (reference sequence). The CDR3 contains 13 residues. The junction had 4 bases not matched to a gene; V was cut back by 5 bases and J by 4 bases. CDR3 sequence: CASSAGGTTEAFF. The CDR3 DNA is TGTGCCAGTAGTGCAGGGGGTACCACTGAAGCTTTCTTT.

This chain joins TRBV5-4 and TRBJ2-3, with D possibly matching TRBD2 (6 bases). V was shortened by 7 bases and J by 6 bases, with 12 bases between the two germline ends. CDR3 length: 12 amino acids. Germline V lookup: CDR1 SGHNT, CDR2 YYREEE (reference sequence). CDR3 nucleotide sequence: TGTGCCAGCGGGGGGTCGGGGGATACGCAGTATTTT. Translation: CASGGSGDTQYF.

This clone has a handful of counts. The chain links TRBV10-3 to TRBJ2-7; D unclear. V was cut by 4 bases and J by 6 bases, with 13 bases left in between. CDR1 and CDR2 (germline): ENHRY, SYGVKD. This CDR3 has 13 amino acids. CDR3 sequence (DNA): TGTGCCATCAGTGGTACCCTTAGTCGCGAGCAGTACTTC. This sequence encodes CAISGTLSREQYF.

The CDR3 sequence is CAIGVAGARETQYF. CDR3 coding DNA: TGTGCCATCGGGGTAGCGGGAGCCCGAGAGACCCAGTACTTC. V and J are TRBV10-3 and TRBJ2-5; 9 bases align to TRBD2. Germline CDR1 and CDR2: ENHRY and SYGVKD. The CDR3 is 14 residues long. The V gene end was trimmed by 8 bases and the J gene end by 4 bases; junction bases not matched to a gene: 8.

This clone was recorded once. The chain joins TRBV4-2 to TRBJ2-7; D not resolved. The CDR3 loop spans 14 amino acids. Trimming cost V 1 base and J 2 bases, with 9 bases left between them. Germline V gene sequence: CDR1 LGHNA, CDR2 YNFKEQ. CDR3 coding DNA: TGTGCCAGCAGCCAAGGCATGACAACCTACGAGCAGTACTTC. It encodes CASSQGMTTYEQYF.

The V gene is TRBV18, the J gene TRBJ2-1, with TRBD2 matching over 8 bases. Germline V gene data show CDR1 as KGHSH and CDR2 as LQKENI. Losses at the gene ends were 3 bases for V and 8 bases for J; bases not matched to a gene: 12. The CDR3 is made up of 16 amino acids. As DNA, the CDR3 is TGTGCCAGCTCACCCCAGGCGGGAGGCCCTTTTGATGAGCAGTTCTTC. The encoded protein is CASSPQAGGPFDEQFF.

This clone is a singleton in its sample. The chain couples TRBV11-2 to TRBJ2-1; D is possibly TRBD1 (5 bases). The CDR3 is made up of 13 amino acids. Germline V gene data show CDR1 as SGHAT and CDR2 as FQNNGV. Trimming left V 3 bases short and J 8 bases short, with 11 bases between. DNA of the CDR3: TGTGCCAGCAGCTTCAGGGCTGACGATGAGCAGTTCTTC. This gives the protein CASSFRADDEQFF.

This chain joins TRBV27 and TRBJ2-1; TRBD2 aligns across 11 bases. CDR1 and CDR2 from the germline V gene are MNHEY and SMNVEV (reference sequence). This CDR3 is built from 16 residues. V gave up 4 bases and J gave up 6 bases; unmatched junction bases: 8. The CDR3 sequence: CASSWIAGGPGNEQFF. The CDR3 DNA reads TGTGCCAGCAGTTGGATAGCGGGAGGGCCGGGCAATGAGCAGTTCTTC.

The V call is TRBV7-9, the J call TRBJ2-7; D call uncertain. From germline, CDR1 is SEHNR and CDR2 FQNEAQ (reference sequence). The CDR3 consists of 12 residues. Trimming cost V 6 bases and J 4 bases, with 10 bases left between them. The CDR3: CASSFVPYEQYF. The CDR3, as DNA: TGTGCCAGCAGTTTCGTCCCTTACGAGCAGTACTTC.

The chain is built from TRBV28 and TRBJ2-7; D perhaps matches TRBD1 (5 bases). This CDR3 spans 15 amino acids. Germline CDR1 and CDR2: MDHEN and SYDVKM. V lost 2 bases to trimming and J lost 6 bases, with 17 bases between them. As DNA, the CDR3 is TGTGCCAGCAGTTTACCCCAGGGTATGGGGCGCGAGCAGTACTTC. Its translation is CASSLPQGMGREQYF.

The chain joins TRBV4-3 to TRBJ2-5; TRBD1 matches 7 bases. The CDR3 extends over 16 amino acids. Germline CDR1 LGHNA, CDR2 YSLEER. Trimming took 1 base from V and 5 from J; bases not matched to a gene: 10. The CDR3 DNA sequence: TGCGCCAGCAGCCAAGGACAGGGAATGGGGTCGGAGACCCAGTACTTC. Its protein is CASSQGQGMGSETQYF.

This clone was seen a single time. The chain links TRBV19 to TRBJ1-1; D gene unclear. This CDR3 has 13 residues. V was cut by 7 bases and J by 5 bases, with 14 bases left in between. CDR1 is LNHDA, CDR2 SQIVND, per germline (reference sequence). CDR3 nucleotides: TGTGCCAGTAATCCGGGAAGATTAACTGAAGCTTTCTTT. It translates to CASNPGRLTEAFF.

The V and J genes are TRBV29-1 and TRBJ1-1; 8 bases align to TRBD1. The CDR3 sequence is 15 residues long. CDR1 and CDR2 from the germline V gene are SQVTM and ANQGSEA. V gave up 4 bases and J gave up 0 bases; unmatched junction bases: 7. The CDR3 region is CSVVKGQVMNTEAFF. CDR3 in DNA: TGCAGCGTTGTTAAGGGACAGGTTATGAACACTGAAGCTTTCTTT. Based on the CDR3 plus reference TRBV29-1 and TRBJ1-1, the full variable domain is SAVISQKPSRDICQRGTSLTIQCQVDSQVTMMFWYRQQPGQSLTLIATANQGSEATYESGFVIDKFPISRPNLTFSTLTVSNMSPEDSSIYLCSVVKGQVMNTEAFFGQGTRLTVV.

The CDR3 bases are TGTGCCAGCAAAGGGTCAGGGGGCAATCAGCCCCAGCATTTT. Protein: CASKGSGGNQPQHF. The chain is built from TRBV27 and TRBJ1-5; maybe TRBD1 (6 bases). This CDR3 region has 14 residues. Germline V gives CDR1 MNHEY, CDR2 SMNVEV (reference sequence). Between the trimmed V and J ends, which lost 7 bases and 2 bases, there was a span of 12 bases.

The rearrangement uses TRBV28 and TRBJ2-7; TRBD2 aligns across 12 bases. The V gene's germline CDR1 is MDHEN and CDR2 SYDVKM. The CDR3 extends over 16 amino acids. The junction had 10 bases not matched to a gene; V was cut back by 6 bases and J by 4 bases. CDR3 coding DNA: TGTGCCAGCAGCTCTTGGGCTAGCGGGAGGGTTTACGAGCAGTACTTC. It encodes CASSSWASGRVYEQYF. The full variable domain, with the rest looked up from reference TRBV28 and TRBJ2-7, is DVKVTQSSRYLVKRTGEKVFLECVQDMDHENMFWYRQDPGLGLRLIYFSYDVKMKEKGDIPEGYSVSREKKERFSLILESASTNQTSMYLCASSSWASGRVYEQYFGPGTRLTVT.

The chain uses TRBV2 and TRBJ1-1; 7 nucleotides agree with TRBD1. The CDR3 sequence is 14 residues long. Per the germline V gene, CDR1 is SNHLY and CDR2 is FYNNEI. V lost 5 bases, J lost 11 bases, and 14 bases stayed unmatched. The CDR3 here is CASSSPLLQGKAFF. CDR3 DNA: TGTGCCAGCAGTTCGCCTTTACTACAGGGGAAGGCTTTCTTT.

The rearrangement uses TRBV27 and TRBJ2-7; 9 bases are a match to TRBD1. The CDR3 length is 16 residues. In germline, CDR1 is MNHEY, CDR2 SMNVEV (reference sequence). Losses at the gene ends were 5 bases for V and 1 base for J; bases not matched to a gene: 9. CDR3 coding DNA: TGTGCCAGCAGTCTTTTTCTAGGGACAGGGTCCTACGAGCAGTACTTC. This gives the protein CASSLFLGTGSYEQYF.